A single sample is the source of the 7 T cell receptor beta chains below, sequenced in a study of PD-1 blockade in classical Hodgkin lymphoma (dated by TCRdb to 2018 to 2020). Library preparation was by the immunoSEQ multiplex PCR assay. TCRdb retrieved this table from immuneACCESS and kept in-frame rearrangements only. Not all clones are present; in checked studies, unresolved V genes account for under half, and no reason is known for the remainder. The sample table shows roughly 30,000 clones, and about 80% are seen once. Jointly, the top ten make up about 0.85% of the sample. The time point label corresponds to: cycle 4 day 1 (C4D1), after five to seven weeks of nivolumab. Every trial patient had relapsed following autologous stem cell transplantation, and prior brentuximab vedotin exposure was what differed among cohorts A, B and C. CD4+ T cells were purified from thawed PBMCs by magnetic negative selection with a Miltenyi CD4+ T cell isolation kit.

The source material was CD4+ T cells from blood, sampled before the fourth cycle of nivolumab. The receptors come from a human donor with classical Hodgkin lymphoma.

CDR3 residues: CASSMGGGALDEQFF. The CDR3 nucleotides are TGTGCCAGTAGTATGGGTGGGGGGGCCCTCGATGAGCAGTTCTTC. V is TRBV19 and J is TRBJ2-1; D perhaps matches TRBD2 (7 bases). V lost 3 bases and J 8 bases, leaving 17 bases between the germline ends. The CDR3 runs 15 residues. Germline V gene data show CDR1 as LNHDA and CDR2 as SQIVND (reference sequence).

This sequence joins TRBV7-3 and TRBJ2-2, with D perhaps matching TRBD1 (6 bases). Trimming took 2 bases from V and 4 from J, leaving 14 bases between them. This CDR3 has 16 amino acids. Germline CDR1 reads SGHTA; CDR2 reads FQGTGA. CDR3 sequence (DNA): TGTGCCAGCAGCTTATCTTGGGGGCCAGGCACCGGGGAGCTGTTTTTT. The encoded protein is CASSLSWGPGTGELFF.

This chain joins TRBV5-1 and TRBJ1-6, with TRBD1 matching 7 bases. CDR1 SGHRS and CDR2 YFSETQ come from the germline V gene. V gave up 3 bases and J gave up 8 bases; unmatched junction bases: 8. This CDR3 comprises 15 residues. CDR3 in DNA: TGCGCCAGCAGCTGGCAGGGGGGGAAAGATTCACCCCTCCACTTT. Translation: CASSWQGGKDSPLHF.

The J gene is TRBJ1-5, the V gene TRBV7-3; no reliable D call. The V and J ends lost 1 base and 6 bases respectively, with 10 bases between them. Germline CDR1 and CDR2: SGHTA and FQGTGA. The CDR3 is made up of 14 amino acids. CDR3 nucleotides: TGTGCCAGCAGCTTAAGGGTTCTGGGTCAGCCCCAGCATTTT. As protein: CASSLRVLGQPQHF.

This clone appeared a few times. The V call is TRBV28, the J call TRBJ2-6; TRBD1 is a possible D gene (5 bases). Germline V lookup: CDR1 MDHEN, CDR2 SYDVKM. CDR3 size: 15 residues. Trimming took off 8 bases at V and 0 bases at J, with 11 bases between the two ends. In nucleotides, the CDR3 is TGTGCCAGCCAGGGCTACCGCTCTGGGGCCAACGTCCTGACTTTC. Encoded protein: CASQGYRSGANVLTF.

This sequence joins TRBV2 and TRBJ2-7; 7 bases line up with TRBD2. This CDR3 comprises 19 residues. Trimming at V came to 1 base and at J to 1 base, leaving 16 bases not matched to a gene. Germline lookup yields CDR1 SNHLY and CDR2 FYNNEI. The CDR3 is CASSEGRPGTTIFSYEQYF. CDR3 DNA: TGTGCCAGCAGTGAAGGACGTCCCGGGACTACAATTTTTTCCTACGAGCAGTACTTC.

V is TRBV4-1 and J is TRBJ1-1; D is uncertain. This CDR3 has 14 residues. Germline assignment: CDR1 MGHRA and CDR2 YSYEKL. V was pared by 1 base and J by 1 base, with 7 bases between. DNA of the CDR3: TGCGCCAGCAGCCAAGGAGTCACGAACACTGAAGCTTTCTTT. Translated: CASSQGVTNTEAFF.